One and the same sample provided the 5 T cell receptor beta chains below, sequenced in a study of blood T cell repertoires in COVID-19. The data were produced by immunoSEQ multiplex PCR, yet TCRdb's version contains in-frame clones alone and is incomplete. The data contain about 270,000 clones, less than 90% of them singletons. The sequenced material came from PBMCs or T cells enriched from blood (not recorded which). These receptors were taken from a woman aged 45 to 65 who had recovered from COVID-19.

The rearrangement uses TRBV11-3 and TRBJ2-5, with 14 nucleotides matching TRBD2. V dropped 5 bases and J dropped 2; count of bases not matched to a gene: 4. The CDR3 is 16 amino acids. Germline V gives CDR1 SGHNT, CDR2 YENEEA. CDR3 sequence (DNA): TGTGCCAGCAGCCCAGGGACTAGCGGGGGACAAGAGACCCAGTACTTC. It yields the protein CASSPGTSGGQETQYF.

The count of this clone is one. The chain recombines TRBV5-4 with TRBJ2-1; 13 bases fit TRBD2. With V trimmed by 3 bases and J by 8 bases, 5 bases remained unmatched. CDR3 length equals 15 residues. Germline CDR1 reads SGHNT; CDR2 reads YYREEE (reference sequence). CDR3 nucleotides: TGTGCCAGCAGCTCCCGACTAGCGGGAGGATATGAGCAGTTCTTC. Translation: CASSSRLAGGYEQFF.

The genes are TRBV5-6 and TRBJ1-2; 8 bases are shared with TRBD1. The CDR3 runs 14 residues. The ends lost 0 bases at V and 7 bases at J; junction bases unmatched: 5. CDR1 is SGHDT and CDR2 is YYEEEE in the germline V gene. The CDR3 DNA reads as TGTGCCAGCAGCTTGGACAGGGGGTATACTGGCTACACCTTC. The encoded protein is CASSLDRGYTGYTF. Full variable domain (outside the CDR3, taken from reference TRBV5-6 and TRBJ1-2): DAGVTQSPTHLIKTRGQQVTLRCSPKSGHDTVSWYQQALGQGPQFIFQYYEEEERQRGNFPDRFSGHQFPNYSSELNVNALLLGDSALYLCASSLDRGYTGYTFGSGTRLTVV.

In regard to this clone: Other DNA variants within this sample encode the same CDR3. The chain combines TRBV3-1 (or the pseudogene TRBV3-2) with TRBJ2-1; no clear D gene. The CDR3 contains 16 residues. V was clipped by 0 bases and J by 0 bases, with 9 bases between them. Looked up from germline, CDR1 is LGHDT and CDR2 is YNNKEL (reference sequence). The CDR3 bases are TGTGCCAGCAGCCAAGATCGACTCGTCTCCTACAATGAGCAGTTCTTC. This codes for CASSQDRLVSYNEQFF.

The chain joins TRBV7-9 to TRBJ1-1, with unresolved D. Germline CDR1 reads SEHNR; CDR2 reads FQNEAQ (reference sequence). V was trimmed by 1 base and J by 1 base, leaving 7 bases between them. The CDR3 spans 14 residues. DNA of the CDR3: TGTGCCAGCAGCTTAGGGGCAGAGAACACTGAAGCTTTCTTT. Its translation is CASSLGAENTEAFF.